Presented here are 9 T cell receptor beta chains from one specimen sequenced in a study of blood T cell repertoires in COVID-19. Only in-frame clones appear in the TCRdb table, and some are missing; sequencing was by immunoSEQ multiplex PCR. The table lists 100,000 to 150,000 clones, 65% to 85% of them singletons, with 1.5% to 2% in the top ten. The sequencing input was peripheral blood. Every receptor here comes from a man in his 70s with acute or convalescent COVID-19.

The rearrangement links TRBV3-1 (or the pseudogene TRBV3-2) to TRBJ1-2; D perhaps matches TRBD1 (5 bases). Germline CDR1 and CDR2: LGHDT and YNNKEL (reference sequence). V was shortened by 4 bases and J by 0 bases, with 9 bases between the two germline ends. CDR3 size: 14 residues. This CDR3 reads CASSRETANYGYTF. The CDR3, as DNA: TGTGCCAGCAGCCGAGAGACAGCTAACTATGGCTACACCTTC.

CDR3 protein: CASSSLLGAGGETQYF. The CDR3 DNA sequence: TGTGCCAGCAGCTCCCTCCTGGGGGCGGGGGGAGAGACCCAGTACTTC. J is TRBJ2-5 and V is TRBV5-4; 8 bases agree with TRBD2. Losses at the gene ends were 3 bases for V and 4 bases for J; bases not matched to a gene: 11. Germline lookup yields CDR1 SGHNT and CDR2 YYREEE (reference sequence). The length of the CDR3 is 16 residues.

The DNA for the CDR3 is TGTGCCAGCAGTTTTACGGGAGGCGAGCAGTACTTC. Amino acids: CASSFTGGEQYF. The chain uses TRBV6-5 and TRBJ2-7, with 7 bases lining up with TRBD2. The V gene end was trimmed by 4 bases and the J gene end by 6 bases; junction bases not matched to a gene: 3. Germline CDR1 MNHEY, CDR2 SVGAGI. The CDR3 is 12 amino acids.

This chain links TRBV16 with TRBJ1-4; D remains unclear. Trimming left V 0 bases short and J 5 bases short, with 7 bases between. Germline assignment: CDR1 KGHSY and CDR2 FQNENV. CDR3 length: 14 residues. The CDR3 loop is CASSQSRQNEKLFF. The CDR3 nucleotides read TGTGCCAGCAGCCAATCGCGGCAGAATGAAAAACTGTTTTTT.

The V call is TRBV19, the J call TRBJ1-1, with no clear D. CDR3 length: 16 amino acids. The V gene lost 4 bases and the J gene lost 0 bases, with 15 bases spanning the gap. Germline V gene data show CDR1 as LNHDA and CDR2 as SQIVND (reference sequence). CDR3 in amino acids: CASSSPLREVNTEAFF. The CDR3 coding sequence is TGTGCCAGTAGTAGCCCCCTGAGGGAGGTGAACACTGAAGCTTTCTTT.

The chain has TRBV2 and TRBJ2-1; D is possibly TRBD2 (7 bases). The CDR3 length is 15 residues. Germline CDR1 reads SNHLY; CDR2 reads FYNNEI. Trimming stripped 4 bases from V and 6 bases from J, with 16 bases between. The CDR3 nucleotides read TGTGCCAGCAGTGTGGCGGGGGCGCCAAGCAATGAGCAGTTCTTC. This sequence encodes CASSVAGAPSNEQFF.

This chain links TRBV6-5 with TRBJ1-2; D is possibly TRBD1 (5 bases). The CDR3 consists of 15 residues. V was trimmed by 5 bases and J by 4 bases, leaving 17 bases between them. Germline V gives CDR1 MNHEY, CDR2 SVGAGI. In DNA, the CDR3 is TGTGCCAGCAGTCGAGGCGGGACGGGCCGCTATGGCTACACCTTC. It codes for CASSRGGTGRYGYTF.

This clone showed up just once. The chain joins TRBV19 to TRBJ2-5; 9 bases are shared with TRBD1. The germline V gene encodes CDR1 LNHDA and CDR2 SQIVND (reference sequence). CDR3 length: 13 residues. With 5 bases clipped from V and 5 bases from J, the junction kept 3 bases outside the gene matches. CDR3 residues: CASSYGTGETQYF. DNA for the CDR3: TGTGCCAGTAGTTACGGGACAGGGGAGACCCAGTACTTC.

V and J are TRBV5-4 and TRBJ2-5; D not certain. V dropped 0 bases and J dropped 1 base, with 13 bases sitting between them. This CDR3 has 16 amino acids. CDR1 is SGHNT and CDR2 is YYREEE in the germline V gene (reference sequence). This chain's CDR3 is CASSLGRGTVQETQYF. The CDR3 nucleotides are TGTGCCAGCAGCTTGGGGCGAGGAACGGTCCAAGAGACCCAGTACTTC.